This section outlines one T cell receptor (beta chain) sequence together with its context. Combining a sample-barcoded 5' primer with a J-beta primer mix, a second PCR ran for roughly 6 to 12 cycles. In TCRdb, the 5' RACE reads were re-called with MiXCR into one record per CDR3 protein. The repertoire holds some 930,000 distinct CDR3 sequences, with just under 30% as singletons. The data were obtained in a study of blood T cells in healthy people across ages. The CDR3 loop spans 14 amino acids. The junction had 9 bases not matched to a gene; V was cut back by 7 bases and J by 6 bases. These records were also assigned to another study, of T cells of mothers and their children.

Sequencing used blood. The chain is built from TRBV12-3 or TRBV12-4 and TRBJ1-5; 7 nucleotides match TRBD1. This clonotype was obtained from a middle-aged woman in good health. CDR3 nucleotides: TGTGCCAGCACTCTAGACAGGGTGGGTCAGCCCCAGCATTTT. Amino acids: CASTLDRVGQPQHF.